The rows below give T cell receptor beta chains drawn from one sample of a study of shared clonotypes between healthy human individuals. This table comes from immunoSEQ multiplex PCR, and its TCRdb copy is limited to in-frame clones, with some not included. The sample yields some 320,000 clones, around 87% seen once. The sample was memory CD8+ T cells sorted from blood. These receptors originate from a man aged 18 to 29 in good health. Both conserved end residues are part of each CDR3. A D gene is named only where the DNA matches it firmly. Some rows mark clone size as missing; the rest say once, few, many or name a class of expanded clone.

abundance: few; v_gene: TRBV6-5; d_gene: .; j_gene: TRBJ1-1; CDR3aa: CASTASGRGNTEAFF; CDR3nt: TGTGCCAGCACCGCTTCGGGCAGGGGTAACACTGAAGCTTTCTTT
abundance: .; v_gene: TRBV7-9; d_gene: TRBD2; j_gene: TRBJ2-5; CDR3aa: CASGPLGLAGETQYF; CDR3nt: TGTGCCAGCGGACCTCTCGGACTAGCGGGAGAGACCCAGTACTTC
abundance: .; v_gene: TRBV28; d_gene: .; j_gene: TRBJ2-7; CDR3aa: CASGDPSYEQYF; CDR3nt: TGTGCCAGCGGGGACCCCTCCTACGAGCAGTACTTC
abundance: .; v_gene: TRBV9; d_gene: .; j_gene: TRBJ2-1; CDR3aa: CASSAYRAGSYNEQFF; CDR3nt: TGTGCCAGCAGCGCGTACAGGGCTGGGTCCTACAATGAGCAGTTCTTC
abundance: .; v_gene: TRBV9; d_gene: .; j_gene: TRBJ2-5; CDR3aa: CASSVYVRQIKETQYF; CDR3nt: TGTGCCAGCAGCGTATATGTCCGACAGATTAAAGAGACCCAGTACTTC
abundance: .; v_gene: TRBV5-6; d_gene: .; j_gene: TRBJ2-7; CDR3aa: CASSYDRSYEQYF; CDR3nt: TGTGCCAGCAGCTACGACAGGTCCTACGAGCAGTACTTC
abundance: .; v_gene: TRBV10-3; d_gene: .; j_gene: TRBJ2-3; CDR3aa: CAIGPGDTQYF; CDR3nt: TGTGCCATCGGGCCTGGGGATACGCAGTATTTT
abundance: .; v_gene: TRBV7-2; d_gene: .; j_gene: TRBJ2-7; CDR3aa: CASSLRGVAYEQYF; CDR3nt: TGTGCCAGCAGCTTAAGGGGAGTAGCCTACGAGCAGTACTTC
abundance: .; v_gene: TRBV6-5; d_gene: .; j_gene: TRBJ2-1; CDR3aa: CASSQSVDSYNEQFF; CDR3nt: TGTGCCAGCAGCCAGAGCGTAGACTCCTACAATGAGCAGTTCTTC
abundance: .; v_gene: TRBV30; d_gene: TRBD1; j_gene: TRBJ1-2; CDR3aa: CAWARDRESLTF; CDR3nt: TGTGCCTGGGCCAGGGACAGGGAGTCCCTCACCTTC
abundance: .; v_gene: TRBV5-4; d_gene: .; j_gene: TRBJ2-5; CDR3aa: CASSLEYPVGARKTQYF; CDR3nt: TGTGCCAGCAGCTTGGAATACCCTGTTGGGGCCCGAAAGACCCAGTACTTC
abundance: .; v_gene: TRBV11-2; d_gene: .; j_gene: TRBJ1-2; CDR3aa: CASSWGDGSYTF; CDR3nt: TGTGCCAGCAGCTGGGGGGACGGTAGCTACACCTTC
abundance: .; v_gene: TRBV7-9; d_gene: TRBD1; j_gene: TRBJ1-5; CDR3aa: CASSPRQGSNQPQHF; CDR3nt: TGTGCCAGCAGCCCAAGACAGGGGAGCAATCAGCCCCAGCATTTT
abundance: .; v_gene: TRBV12-5; d_gene: TRBD2; j_gene: TRBJ2-1; CDR3aa: CASGLVSGTSGDNEQFF; CDR3nt: TGTGCTAGTGGTTTGGTATCCGGGACTAGCGGTGACAATGAGCAGTTCTTC
abundance: once; v_gene: TRBV6-1; d_gene: .; j_gene: TRBJ2-7; CDR3aa: CASSEALTAYYEQYF; CDR3nt: TGTGCCAGCAGTGAAGCCCTGACGGCTTACTACGAGCAGTACTTC
abundance: once; v_gene: TRBV12-5; d_gene: .; j_gene: TRBJ1-1; CDR3aa: CASGRKGVTEAFF; CDR3nt: TGTGCTAGTGGCCGAAAAGGGGTCACTGAAGCTTTCTTT
abundance: .; v_gene: TRBV9; d_gene: .; j_gene: TRBJ1-1; CDR3aa: CASSVAGREAEAFF; CDR3nt: TGTGCCAGCAGCGTAGCTGGCAGGGAGGCTGAAGCTTTCTTT
abundance: .; v_gene: TRBV4-1; d_gene: TRBD1; j_gene: TRBJ1-2; CDR3aa: CASSQAGTAYGYTF; CDR3nt: TGCGCCAGCAGCCAAGCCGGGACAGCCTATGGCTACACCTTC
abundance: .; v_gene: TRBV5-6; d_gene: .; j_gene: TRBJ1-1; CDR3aa: CASSVNQGYTEAFF; CDR3nt: TGTGCCAGCAGCGTGAACCAGGGGTACACTGAAGCTTTCTTT
abundance: .; v_gene: TRBV5-1; d_gene: TRBD2; j_gene: TRBJ2-5; CDR3aa: CASSPRLAYSQETQYF; CDR3nt: TGCGCCAGCAGCCCTCGACTAGCGTATTCACAAGAGACCCAGTACTTC
abundance: .; v_gene: TRBV7-9; d_gene: .; j_gene: TRBJ1-1; CDR3aa: CASSSGRTEAFF; CDR3nt: TGTGCCAGCAGCTCTGGTCGCACTGAAGCTTTCTTT
abundance: .; v_gene: TRBV19; d_gene: TRBD2; j_gene: TRBJ2-5; CDR3aa: CASSTLAGVETQYF; CDR3nt: TGTGCCAGTAGTACCCTAGCGGGAGTAGAGACCCAGTACTTC
abundance: .; v_gene: TRBV7-9; d_gene: TRBD1; j_gene: TRBJ1-1; CDR3aa: CASSPPRRGQVNTEAFF; CDR3nt: TGTGCCAGCAGCCCCCCCCGTAGGGGACAGGTCAACACTGAAGCTTTCTTT
abundance: .; v_gene: TRBV9; d_gene: .; j_gene: TRBJ1-5; CDR3aa: CASSLRGGENQPQHF; CDR3nt: TGTGCCAGCAGCCTACGGGGAGGGGAAAATCAGCCCCAGCATTTT
abundance: .; v_gene: TRBV28; d_gene: TRBD1; j_gene: TRBJ2-7; CDR3aa: CASSLRDSLHYEQYF; CDR3nt: TGTGCCAGCAGTTTAAGGGACAGTTTGCACTACGAGCAGTACTTC
abundance: .; v_gene: TRBV4-1; d_gene: TRBD2; j_gene: TRBJ2-1; CDR3aa: CASSQDPIAGGNNEQFF; CDR3nt: TGCGCCAGCAGCCAAGACCCTATAGCGGGGGGTAACAATGAGCAGTTCTTC
abundance: .; v_gene: TRBV9; d_gene: TRBD2; j_gene: TRBJ2-2; CDR3aa: CASSVEGSGGYQTGELFF; CDR3nt: TGTGCCAGCAGCGTAGAGGGTAGCGGGGGATACCAAACCGGGGAGCTGTTTTTT
abundance: .; v_gene: TRBV4-3; d_gene: TRBD2; j_gene: TRBJ2-1; CDR3aa: CASSQDGWEGSYNEQFF; CDR3nt: TGCGCCAGCAGCCAAGATGGGTGGGAGGGCTCCTACAATGAGCAGTTCTTC
abundance: .; v_gene: TRBV11-2; d_gene: .; j_gene: TRBJ2-7; CDR3aa: CASSLVQGAFYEQYF; CDR3nt: TGTGCCAGCAGCTTAGTACAAGGAGCTTTCTACGAGCAGTACTTC
abundance: .; v_gene: TRBV28; d_gene: .; j_gene: TRBJ2-1; CDR3aa: CASARRAGTPSKNEQFF; CDR3nt: TGTGCCAGCGCCCGGAGGGCAGGGACCCCTTCTAAGAATGAGCAGTTCTTC
abundance: .; v_gene: TRBV5-4; d_gene: .; j_gene: TRBJ2-5; CDR3aa: CASMFRGAQETQYF; CDR3nt: TGTGCCAGCATGTTCAGGGGGGCTCAAGAGACCCAGTACTTC
abundance: .; v_gene: TRBV29-1; d_gene: .; j_gene: TRBJ2-1; CDR3aa: CSVPSPPQSEQFF; CDR3nt: TGCAGCGTTCCTAGCCCCCCGCAGAGTGAGCAGTTCTTC
abundance: .; v_gene: TRBV9; d_gene: .; j_gene: TRBJ2-3; CDR3aa: CASSTQTPRDTQYF; CDR3nt: TGTGCCAGCAGCACCCAGACCCCTAGAGATACGCAGTATTTT
abundance: .; v_gene: TRBV6-5; d_gene: TRBD1; j_gene: TRBJ1-1; CDR3aa: CASFDRGLPTEAFF; CDR3nt: TGTGCCAGCTTTGACAGGGGGCTCCCCACTGAAGCTTTCTTT
abundance: .; v_gene: TRBV7-9; d_gene: TRBD2; j_gene: TRBJ2-5; CDR3aa: CASSFSSGQETQYF; CDR3nt: TGTGCCAGCAGCTTTTCTAGCGGTCAGGAGACCCAGTACTTC
abundance: .; v_gene: TRBV7-6; d_gene: TRBD1; j_gene: TRBJ1-5; CDR3aa: CASSLGHGTAIGLNQPQHF; CDR3nt: TGTGCCAGCAGCTTAGGACACGGGACAGCCATTGGTCTAAATCAGCCCCAGCATTTT
abundance: .; v_gene: TRBV30; d_gene: .; j_gene: TRBJ2-2; CDR3aa: CAWGTGQNTGELFF; CDR3nt: TGTGCCTGGGGGACGGGACAGAACACCGGGGAGCTGTTTTTT
abundance: .; v_gene: TRBV9; d_gene: .; j_gene: TRBJ1-2; CDR3aa: CASSASTSASPNYGYTF; CDR3nt: TGTGCCAGCAGCGCATCGACCTCGGCCAGTCCAAACTATGGCTACACCTTC
abundance: once; v_gene: TRBV6-5; d_gene: .; j_gene: TRBJ1-4; CDR3aa: CASSYDVGATNEKLFF; CDR3nt: TGTGCCAGCAGTTACGATGTGGGGGCAACTAATGAAAAACTGTTTTTT
abundance: .; v_gene: TRBV5-6; d_gene: .; j_gene: TRBJ2-3; CDR3aa: CASSQLQVGWDTQYF; CDR3nt: TGTGCCAGCAGCCAACTTCAGGTCGGATGGGATACGCAGTATTTT
abundance: .; v_gene: TRBV7-9; d_gene: .; j_gene: TRBJ2-2; CDR3aa: CASSLSSTGELFF; CDR3nt: TGTGCCAGCAGCTTAAGTAGCACCGGGGAGCTGTTTTTT
abundance: .; v_gene: TRBV13; d_gene: TRBD1; j_gene: TRBJ2-7; CDR3aa: CASSSTGGLSPEQYF; CDR3nt: TGTGCCAGCAGCTCAACAGGGGGCCTTTCTCCCGAGCAGTACTTC
abundance: .; v_gene: TRBV11-2; d_gene: .; j_gene: TRBJ2-2; CDR3aa: CASRLAGTGELFF; CDR3nt: TGTGCCAGCAGGCTAGCAGGCACCGGGGAGCTGTTTTTT
abundance: .; v_gene: TRBV5-5; d_gene: .; j_gene: TRBJ1-3; CDR3aa: CASSLEGGAGNTIYF; CDR3nt: TGTGCCAGCAGCTTGGAAGGAGGAGCTGGAAACACCATATATTTT